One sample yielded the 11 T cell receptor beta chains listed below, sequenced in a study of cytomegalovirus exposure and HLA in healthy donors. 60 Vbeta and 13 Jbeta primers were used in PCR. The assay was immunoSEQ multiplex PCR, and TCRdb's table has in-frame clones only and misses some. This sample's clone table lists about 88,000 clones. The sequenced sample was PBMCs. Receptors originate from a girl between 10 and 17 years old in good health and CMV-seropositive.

CDR3 region: CASADGSSYNEQFF. CDR3 in DNA: TGTGCCTCCGCAGACGGGAGCTCCTACAATGAGCAGTTCTTC. The J gene is TRBJ2-1, the V gene TRBV6-5; D possibly corresponds to TRBD2 (6 bases). The V end was cut by 11 bases, the J end by 0 bases, with 14 bases between. Germline loops: CDR1 MNHEY, CDR2 SVGAGI. This CDR3 spans 14 amino acids.

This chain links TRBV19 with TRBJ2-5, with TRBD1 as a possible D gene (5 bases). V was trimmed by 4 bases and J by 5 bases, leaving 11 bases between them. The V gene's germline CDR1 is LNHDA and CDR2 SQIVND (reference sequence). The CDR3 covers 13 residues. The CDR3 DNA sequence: TGTGCCAGTAGTAGCGTAGGGGATGAGACCCAGTACTTC. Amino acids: CASSSVGDETQYF.

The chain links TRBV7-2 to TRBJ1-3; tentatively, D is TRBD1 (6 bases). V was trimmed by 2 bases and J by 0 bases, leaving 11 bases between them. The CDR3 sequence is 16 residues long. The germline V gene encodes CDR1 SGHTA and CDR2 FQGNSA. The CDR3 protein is CASSLRGGGSGNTIYF. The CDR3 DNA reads TGTGCCAGCAGCTTACGGGGAGGGGGCTCTGGAAACACCATATATTTT.

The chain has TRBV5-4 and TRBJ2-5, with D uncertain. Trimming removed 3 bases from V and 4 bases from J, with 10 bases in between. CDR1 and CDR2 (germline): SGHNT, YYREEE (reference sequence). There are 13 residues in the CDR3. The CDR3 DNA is TGTGCCAGCAGCTCCTATCCGGGAGAGACCCAGTACTTC. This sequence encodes CASSSYPGETQYF.

In DNA form, the CDR3 reads TGCAGCGTTGTTAGGCTAGACGGCACAGATACGCAGTATTTT. This translates into CSVVRLDGTDTQYF. The rearrangement links TRBV29-1 to TRBJ2-3, with no clear D. Trimming shortened V by 4 bases and J by 1 base, and 12 bases separated the two germline ends. This CDR3 has 14 residues. CDR1 is SQVTM and CDR2 is ANQGSEA in the germline V gene.

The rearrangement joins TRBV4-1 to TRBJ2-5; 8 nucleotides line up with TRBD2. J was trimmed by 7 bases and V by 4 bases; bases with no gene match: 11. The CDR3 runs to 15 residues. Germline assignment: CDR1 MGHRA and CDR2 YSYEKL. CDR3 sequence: CASSPLGGGHATQYF. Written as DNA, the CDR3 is TGCGCCAGCAGCCCCCTCGGCGGGGGGCATGCGACCCAGTACTTC.

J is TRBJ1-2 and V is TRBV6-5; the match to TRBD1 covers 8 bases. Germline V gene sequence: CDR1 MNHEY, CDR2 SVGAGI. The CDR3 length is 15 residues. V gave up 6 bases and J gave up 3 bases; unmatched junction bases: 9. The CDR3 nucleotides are TGTGCCAGCAGAGTGCAGGGACAGGCAGACTATGGCTACACCTTC. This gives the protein CASRVQGQADYGYTF.

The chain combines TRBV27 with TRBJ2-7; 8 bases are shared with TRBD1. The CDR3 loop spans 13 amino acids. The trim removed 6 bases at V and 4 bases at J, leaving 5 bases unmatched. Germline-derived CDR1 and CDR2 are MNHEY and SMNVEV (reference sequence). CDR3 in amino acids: CASRVRGHYEQYF. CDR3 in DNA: TGTGCCAGCAGGGTCAGGGGGCATTACGAGCAGTACTTC.

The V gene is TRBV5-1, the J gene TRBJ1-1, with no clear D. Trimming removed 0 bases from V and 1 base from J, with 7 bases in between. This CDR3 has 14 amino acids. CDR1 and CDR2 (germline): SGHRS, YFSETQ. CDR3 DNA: TGCGCCAGCAGCTTGGTCGGGGAGAACACTGAAGCTTTCTTT. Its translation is CASSLVGENTEAFF.

The CDR3 spells CASSVERKNSPLHF. The CDR3 region has the DNA TGTGCCAGCAGCGTAGAGAGGAAAAATTCACCCCTCCACTTT. The V and J genes are TRBV9 and TRBJ1-6; D unresolved. The CDR3 has 14 residues. Trimming cost V 0 bases and J 7 bases, with 8 bases left between them. Germline V gene lookup returns CDR1 SGDLS and CDR2 YYNGEE.

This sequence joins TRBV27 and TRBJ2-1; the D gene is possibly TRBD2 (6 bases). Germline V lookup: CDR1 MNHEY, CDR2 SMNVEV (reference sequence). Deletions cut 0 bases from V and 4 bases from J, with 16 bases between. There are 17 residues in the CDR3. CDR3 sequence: CASSLSGSLGLYNEQFF. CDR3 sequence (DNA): TGTGCCAGCAGTTTATCGGGGTCTTTGGGACTTTACAATGAGCAGTTCTTC.